The clone carrying this T cell receptor (beta chain) was seen more than once but under ten times. What it binds is unknown. This record belongs to a study of T cell responses to AZD1222 COVID-19 vaccine. The CDR3 extends over 13 amino acids. Study observations and caveats: Spike-specific TCR depth and breadth grew after two AZD1222 doses. At baseline, just a handful of AZD1222 recipients tested seropositive.

Investigators merged groups given second doses at roughly 4 or roughly 12 weeks. TCRdb's table, derived via immunoSEQ multiplex PCR, lists solely in-frame clones and lacks some. In the table there are some 130,000 clones, under 95% of which are singletons. The rearrangement joins TRBV21-1 to TRBJ2-7; TRBD2 is the table's D call, not checked against the DNA. TRBV21-1 is tagged as a pseudogene. The material sequenced was peripheral blood, taken 28 days after the second AZD1222 dose. The origin of this receptor is an adult who received the AZD1222 COVID-19 vaccine. CDR3 nucleotide sequence: TGTGCCAGCAGCAAACGGGATACCTACGAGCAGTACTTC. This sequence encodes CASSKRDTYEQYF.